Listed here is a single T cell receptor beta chain. Its antigen is not identified. This entry is derived from a study of blood T cells in healthy people across ages. Findings and limits, study-wide: A greater number of naive CD4+ cells and higher diversity distinguished long-lived donors from aged donors. Roughly linear declines in TCR beta diversity per million T cells occurred with age.

Isolating PBMCs gave at least 6.5 million of these cells per sample. Next came a second PCR, run for about 6 to 11 cycles, which used a sample-barcoded 5' primer along with a J-beta primer mix. With 12 random nucleotides, a template-switch adaptor tagged each individual cDNA molecule. One entry per CDR3 protein, called by TCRdb with MiXCR from the 5' RACE reads. The sample lists 850,000 to 1,100,000 distinct CDR3 sequences; roughly two fifths were seen once. Germline V gives CDR1 MNHEY, CDR2 SVGEGT. With 4 bases clipped from V and 6 bases from J, the junction kept 3 bases outside the gene matches. The CDR3 contains 14 residues.

This rearrangement joins TRBV6-2 or TRBV6-3 to TRBJ1-5, with 10 bases aligning to TRBD1. Sequencing was performed on blood. This receptor was identified in a man aged 18-30 years in good health. Here the CDR3 reads CASSWTGGRQPQHF. In DNA, the CDR3 is TGTGCCAGCAGTTGGACAGGGGGGCGTCAGCCCCAGCATTTT.